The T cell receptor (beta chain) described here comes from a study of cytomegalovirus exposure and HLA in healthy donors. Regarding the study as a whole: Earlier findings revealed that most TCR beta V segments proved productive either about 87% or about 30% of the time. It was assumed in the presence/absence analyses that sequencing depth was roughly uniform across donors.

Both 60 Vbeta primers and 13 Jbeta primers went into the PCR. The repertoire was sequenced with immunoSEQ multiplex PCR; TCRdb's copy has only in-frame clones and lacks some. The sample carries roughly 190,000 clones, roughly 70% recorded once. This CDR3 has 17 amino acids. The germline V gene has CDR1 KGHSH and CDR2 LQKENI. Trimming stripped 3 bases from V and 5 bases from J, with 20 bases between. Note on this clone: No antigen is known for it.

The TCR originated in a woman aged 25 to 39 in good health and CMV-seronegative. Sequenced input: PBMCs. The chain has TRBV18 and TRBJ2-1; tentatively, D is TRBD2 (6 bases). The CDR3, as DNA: TGTGCCAGCTCACCGTCGGACCTAGCGAGGATAAACAATGAGCAGTTCTTC. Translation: CASSPSDLARINNEQFF.